A selection of T cell receptor beta chains follows, all from one sample in a study of CD8 T cells in Susac syndrome. TCRdb used MiXCR to reprocess the immunoSEQ multiplex PCR reads, holding one entry per CDR3 protein. The table records about 210,000 distinct CDR3 sequences, about 95% of them present only once. Input material: CD4+ T cells from PBMCs. These receptors originate from a human donor with multiple sclerosis. Each CDR3 is given with its conserved first and last residue. Fields, in order: clone size, D gene, V gene, J gene, CDR3 DNA, CDR3 protein. The D gene is left open where the match is weak. Some rows have no size entry. The others give once, few or many, or a class for an expanded clone.

abundance: -; d_gene: -; v_gene: TRBV11-3; j_gene: TRBJ2-1; CDR3nt: TGTGCCAGCAGCTCCCGGTGGAGCTCCAATGAGCAGTTCTTC; CDR3aa: CASSSRWSSNEQFF
abundance: once; d_gene: TRBD2; v_gene: TRBV29-1; j_gene: TRBJ2-3; CDR3nt: TGCAGCGTCGGGACTAGCTACACAGATACGCAGTATTTT; CDR3aa: CSVGTSYTDTQYF
abundance: once; d_gene: TRBD2; v_gene: TRBV30; j_gene: TRBJ2-1; CDR3nt: TGTGCCTGGGGGGGGACTAGCGGGAGCTTGCCCTCCTACAATGAGCAGTTCTTC; CDR3aa: CAWGGTSGSLPSYNEQFF
abundance: -; d_gene: -; v_gene: TRBV18; j_gene: TRBJ1-1; CDR3nt: TGTGCCACCGCCTTGGACGCAGGGAACACTGAAGCTTTCTTT; CDR3aa: CATALDAGNTEAFF
abundance: -; d_gene: TRBD2; v_gene: TRBV29-1; j_gene: TRBJ2-3; CDR3nt: TGCAGCGTTGAACATCGTTGGACTAGCGGGATCTCTAGCACAGATACGCAGTATTTT; CDR3aa: CSVEHRWTSGISSTDTQYF
abundance: -; d_gene: TRBD1; v_gene: TRBV12-3/TRBV12-4; j_gene: TRBJ2-4; CDR3nt: TGTGCCAGCAGTCCCCCCGGACAGGGATACATTCAGTACTTC; CDR3aa: CASSPPGQGYIQYF
abundance: -; d_gene: -; v_gene: TRBV30; j_gene: TRBJ1-2; CDR3nt: TGTGCCTGGAGTGACAAGACGACTGGGCAGGGTGGCTACACCTTC; CDR3aa: CAWSDKTTGQGGYTF
abundance: -; d_gene: TRBD2; v_gene: TRBV7-9; j_gene: TRBJ2-7; CDR3nt: TGTGCCAGCAGGCCCGTAGCGGGAGGGTTCTACGAGCAGTACTTC; CDR3aa: CASRPVAGGFYEQYF
abundance: -; d_gene: -; v_gene: TRBV29-1; j_gene: TRBJ2-3; CDR3nt: TGCAGCGTTGGTCCCCTCGGGGGGCAGGGGGCTAGGGCAGATACGCAGTATTTT; CDR3aa: CSVGPLGGQGARADTQYF
abundance: -; d_gene: -; v_gene: TRBV19; j_gene: TRBJ1-5; CDR3nt: TGTGCCAGTACCCCTCCGCCCCAGCATTTT; CDR3aa: CASTPPPQHF
abundance: once; d_gene: -; v_gene: TRBV7-4; j_gene: TRBJ2-5; CDR3nt: TGTGCCAGCAGCTTAGATGAACAAGAGACCCAGTACTTC; CDR3aa: CASSLDEQETQYF
abundance: -; d_gene: TRBD2; v_gene: TRBV29-1; j_gene: TRBJ2-1; CDR3nt: TGCAGCGTTGATGTTATAGCGGGAGGGCCGGGAAATGAGCAGTTCTTC; CDR3aa: CSVDVIAGGPGNEQFF
abundance: once; d_gene: TRBD1; v_gene: TRBV28; j_gene: TRBJ1-5; CDR3nt: TGTGCCAGCACCCCCGGGACAGGGATTAGCAATCAGCCCCAGCATTTT; CDR3aa: CASTPGTGISNQPQHF
abundance: -; d_gene: TRBD1; v_gene: TRBV19; j_gene: TRBJ1-2; CDR3nt: TGTGCCACCCGGACAGGCCCCAAGGGCTACACCTTC; CDR3aa: CATRTGPKGYTF
abundance: few; d_gene: TRBD2; v_gene: TRBV24-1; j_gene: TRBJ2-7; CDR3nt: TGTGCCACCAGTGATCTCGGGGGGGCGGCCTACGAGCAGTACTTC; CDR3aa: CATSDLGGAAYEQYF
abundance: -; d_gene: -; v_gene: TRBV6-1; j_gene: TRBJ2-6; CDR3nt: TGTGCCAGCAGTGGCCAAGCTTATCGGGACGGCGTCAGCTCTGGGGCCAACGTCCTGACTTTC; CDR3aa: CASSGQAYRDGVSSGANVLTF
abundance: -; d_gene: -; v_gene: TRBV3-1; j_gene: TRBJ2-6; CDR3nt: TGTGCCAGCAGCCAAGATGCCTCCTCTGGGGCCAACGTCCTGACTTTC; CDR3aa: CASSQDASSGANVLTF
abundance: -; d_gene: -; v_gene: TRBV7-8; j_gene: TRBJ2-5; CDR3nt: TGTGCCAGCAGCCCGATCGGCTTCACGGGGGGCCAGACCCAGTACTTC; CDR3aa: CASSPIGFTGGQTQYF
abundance: -; d_gene: -; v_gene: TRBV20-1; j_gene: TRBJ2-2; CDR3nt: TGCAGTGCCTCGCCCCTAGGGCCCGGGGAGCTGTTTTTT; CDR3aa: CSASPLGPGELFF
abundance: once; d_gene: TRBD1; v_gene: TRBV19; j_gene: TRBJ2-5; CDR3nt: TGTGCCAGTAGTTGGACAGGGGAGACCCAGTACTTC; CDR3aa: CASSWTGETQYF
abundance: once; d_gene: TRBD2; v_gene: TRBV5-4; j_gene: TRBJ2-1; CDR3nt: TGTGCCAGCAACCTCCTGGGACTAGCGGGAGATTACAATGAGCAGTTCTTC; CDR3aa: CASNLLGLAGDYNEQFF
abundance: -; d_gene: -; v_gene: TRBV20-1; j_gene: TRBJ2-3; CDR3nt: TGCAGTCGGCCCGGGGCAGATACGCAGTATTTT; CDR3aa: CSRPGADTQYF
abundance: -; d_gene: TRBD2; v_gene: TRBV9; j_gene: TRBJ2-1; CDR3nt: TGTGCCAGCAGCGCTATAGCGGGAGCTAACAATGAGCAGTTCTTC; CDR3aa: CASSAIAGANNEQFF
abundance: few; d_gene: -; v_gene: TRBV19; j_gene: TRBJ2-2; CDR3nt: TGTGCCAGTAGTAGGGGGAACACCGGGGAGCTGTTTTTT; CDR3aa: CASSRGNTGELFF
abundance: -; d_gene: TRBD2; v_gene: TRBV7-2; j_gene: TRBJ2-3; CDR3nt: TGTGCCAGCAGCTTAGCGGGACTAGCGAGGGCGCAGTATTTT; CDR3aa: CASSLAGLARAQYF
abundance: -; d_gene: -; v_gene: TRBV3-1; j_gene: TRBJ1-6; CDR3nt: TGTGCCAGCAGCCAATACCAGGCCGGTCCTTCACCCCTCCACTTT; CDR3aa: CASSQYQAGPSPLHF
abundance: -; d_gene: -; v_gene: TRBV2; j_gene: TRBJ1-1; CDR3nt: TGTGCCAGCAGGGACCCGGGCGCTGAAGCTTTCTTT; CDR3aa: CASRDPGAEAFF
abundance: -; d_gene: -; v_gene: TRBV28; j_gene: TRBJ2-1; CDR3nt: TGTGCCAGCAGTTTCGATCGGCGGGCGTTCAATGAGCAGTTCTTC; CDR3aa: CASSFDRRAFNEQFF
abundance: -; d_gene: -; v_gene: TRBV7-9; j_gene: TRBJ2-3; CDR3nt: TGTGCCAGCAGCTCGGACGGACCGGTAGAGTATTTT; CDR3aa: CASSSDGPVEYF
abundance: -; d_gene: -; v_gene: TRBV18; j_gene: TRBJ1-2; CDR3nt: TGTGCCAGCTCACCACCGGCAAGACGCTATGGCTACACCTTC; CDR3aa: CASSPPARRYGYTF
abundance: -; d_gene: -; v_gene: TRBV7-2; j_gene: TRBJ1-6; CDR3nt: TGTGCCAGCAGCTTAGATGTTTCACCCCTCCACTTT; CDR3aa: CASSLDVSPLHF
abundance: -; d_gene: -; v_gene: TRBV9; j_gene: TRBJ2-1; CDR3nt: TGTGCCAGCAAAAGATGGCAGGGTGAAGTTTTGGGCCCCTACAATGAGCAGTTCTTC; CDR3aa: CASKRWQGEVLGPYNEQFF
abundance: -; d_gene: TRBD1; v_gene: TRBV27; j_gene: TRBJ1-5; CDR3nt: TGTGCCAGCAGGGACAGGAACAATCAGCCCCAGCATTTT; CDR3aa: CASRDRNNQPQHF
abundance: once; d_gene: TRBD1; v_gene: TRBV30; j_gene: TRBJ2-2; CDR3nt: TGTGCCTGGAGTCTTAGTGACAGGGGATTCACCGGGGAGCTGTTTTTT; CDR3aa: CAWSLSDRGFTGELFF
abundance: -; d_gene: TRBD2; v_gene: TRBV11-2; j_gene: TRBJ2-5; CDR3nt: TGTGCCAGCAGCTGGGGGACTAGCGGGACTCAAGAGACCCAGTACTTC; CDR3aa: CASSWGTSGTQETQYF
abundance: -; d_gene: TRBD2; v_gene: TRBV20-1; j_gene: TRBJ2-3; CDR3nt: TGCAGTGCTGATCCAGGACTAGCGGGATGGGCAGATACGCAGTATTTT; CDR3aa: CSADPGLAGWADTQYF
abundance: -; d_gene: TRBD1; v_gene: TRBV7-9; j_gene: TRBJ1-2; CDR3nt: TGTGCCAGCAGCCCGCCGGGACAGGGGGCAAATGGCTACACCTTC; CDR3aa: CASSPPGQGANGYTF
abundance: -; d_gene: TRBD1; v_gene: TRBV28; j_gene: TRBJ1-2; CDR3nt: TGTGCCAGCACCCAACAGGGGACCTATGGCTACACCTTC; CDR3aa: CASTQQGTYGYTF
abundance: -; d_gene: -; v_gene: TRBV28; j_gene: TRBJ2-4; CDR3nt: TGTGCCAGCAGGACCCCAGGGGCAAACATTCAGTACTTC; CDR3aa: CASRTPGANIQYF
abundance: -; d_gene: -; v_gene: TRBV19; j_gene: TRBJ2-2; CDR3nt: TGTGCCAGTAGTATATGGTTGGGAGGGGGCACCGGGGAGCTGTTTTTT; CDR3aa: CASSIWLGGGTGELFF
abundance: -; d_gene: -; v_gene: TRBV5-1; j_gene: TRBJ2-7; CDR3nt: TGTGCCAGCAGCTTGAACTACGAGCAGTACTTC; CDR3aa: CASSLNYEQYF
abundance: -; d_gene: TRBD2; v_gene: TRBV29-1; j_gene: TRBJ2-7; CDR3nt: TGCAGCGCAACTAGCGGGAAGACCTACGAGCAGTACTTC; CDR3aa: CSATSGKTYEQYF
abundance: -; d_gene: TRBD1; v_gene: TRBV30; j_gene: TRBJ1-1; CDR3nt: TGTGCCTGGGGACAGGGCGCTGAAGCTTTCTTT; CDR3aa: CAWGQGAEAFF
abundance: -; d_gene: -; v_gene: TRBV20-1; j_gene: TRBJ1-6; CDR3nt: TGCAGTGCTCTGGAGGGAGGGGAGTCACCCCTCCACTTT; CDR3aa: CSALEGGESPLHF
abundance: -; d_gene: TRBD2; v_gene: TRBV12-3/TRBV12-4; j_gene: TRBJ2-3; CDR3nt: TGTGCCAGCAGCGCCGGACTAGCGGGGGGACGCACAGATACGCAGTATTTT; CDR3aa: CASSAGLAGGRTDTQYF
abundance: -; d_gene: -; v_gene: TRBV6-6; j_gene: TRBJ1-1; CDR3nt: TGTGCCAGCAGTTACGGGAGGGAAGCTTTCTTT; CDR3aa: CASSYGREAFF
abundance: -; d_gene: -; v_gene: TRBV3-1; j_gene: TRBJ2-5; CDR3nt: TGTGCCAGCAGCCGGCGGCGGAGGGGTGAGACCCAGTACTTC; CDR3aa: CASSRRRRGETQYF
abundance: -; d_gene: TRBD2; v_gene: TRBV4-1; j_gene: TRBJ2-5; CDR3nt: TGCGCCAGCAGCCAAGATATTAGCGGGAGAGAGACCCAGTACTTC; CDR3aa: CASSQDISGRETQYF
abundance: -; d_gene: -; v_gene: TRBV9; j_gene: TRBJ2-3; CDR3nt: TGTGCCAGCAGCGTAGATCTCCCGGGGGGCCTTCAAGATACGCAGTATTTT; CDR3aa: CASSVDLPGGLQDTQYF
abundance: -; d_gene: -; v_gene: TRBV29-1; j_gene: TRBJ2-1; CDR3nt: TGCAGCGTTGAAGATAGGAAGCTGATCTACAATGAGCAGTTCTTC; CDR3aa: CSVEDRKLIYNEQFF
abundance: -; d_gene: -; v_gene: TRBV11-2; j_gene: TRBJ2-3; CDR3nt: TGTGCCAGCAGCTTAGATCGCTGGGGGACAGATACGCAGTATTTT; CDR3aa: CASSLDRWGTDTQYF
abundance: -; d_gene: -; v_gene: TRBV7-9; j_gene: TRBJ2-7; CDR3nt: TGTGCCAGCAGTCAAGCCCAGCAGGCCTACGAGCAGTACTTC; CDR3aa: CASSQAQQAYEQYF
abundance: -; d_gene: TRBD1; v_gene: TRBV4-1; j_gene: TRBJ1-4; CDR3nt: TGCGCCAGCAGCCAGCCGGGACAGAATGAAAAACTGTTTTTT; CDR3aa: CASSQPGQNEKLFF